The 25 T cell receptor beta chains presented below share a single source sample, sequenced in a study of blood T cell repertoires in COVID-19. The method was immunoSEQ multiplex PCR; TCRdb's version includes in-frame clones alone and lacks a portion of them. The repertoire holds a few hundred thousand clones, with 87% as singletons. What was sequenced was peripheral blood. The receptors here all came from a man aged 50-60 years with active or convalescent COVID-19.

The chain recombines TRBV7-2 with TRBJ2-7, with D hard to call. Germline V gene lookup returns CDR1 SGHTA and CDR2 FQGNSA. The germline V and J ends were trimmed by 5 bases and 3 bases, with 17 bases remaining between them. The CDR3 consists of 15 residues. CDR3 DNA sequence: TGTGCCAGCAGCCCGATGGTCCTAGAGAGCTACGAGCAGTACTTC. This sequence encodes CASSPMVLESYEQYF.

This chain connects TRBV19 to TRBJ1-2; D possibly corresponds to TRBD1 (6 bases). The ends were cut back, 4 bases at V and 3 bases at J, with 9 bases in the middle. Germline CDR1 is LNHDA and CDR2 is SQIVND (reference sequence). This CDR3 spans 13 amino acids. CDR3 bases: TGTGCCAGTAGTACAGGACAGCACTATGGCTACACCTTC. Its translation is CASSTGQHYGYTF.

The chain uses TRBV6-5 and TRBJ2-1, with 10 nucleotides matching TRBD1. This CDR3 is built from 14 residues. The germline V gene has CDR1 MNHEY and CDR2 SVGAGI. V lost 0 bases to trimming and J lost 15 bases; unmatched junction nucleotides: 8. The CDR3 here is CASSYSYRDRGTFF. The CDR3 nucleotides read TGTGCCAGCAGTTACTCGTACCGGGACAGGGGCACGTTCTTC.

V and J are TRBV5-1 and TRBJ1-6; maybe TRBD1 (5 bases). In germline, CDR1 is SGHRS, CDR2 YFSETQ. The CDR3 totals 16 residues. The V gene lost 4 bases and the J gene lost 6 bases, with 17 bases spanning the gap. DNA for the CDR3: TGCGCCAGCAGCCCCCTGGGGGGTGGGGTTAATTCACCCCTCCACTTT. As protein: CASSPLGGGVNSPLHF.

The chain uses TRBV19 and TRBJ1-5; the D gene is possibly TRBD1 (6 bases). The CDR3 totals 15 residues. Germline V lookup: CDR1 LNHDA, CDR2 SQIVND (reference sequence). V lost 3 bases and J 7 bases, leaving 16 bases between the germline ends. This chain's CDR3 is CASSISVQGLQPQHF. For the CDR3, the DNA is TGTGCCAGTAGTATCTCAGTACAGGGTCTGCAGCCCCAGCATTTT.

A few counts support this clone. The chain joins TRBV5-8 to TRBJ1-1; TRBD1 agrees at 8 bases. CDR1 SGHTS and CDR2 YDEGEE come from the germline V gene. The CDR3 has 14 amino acids. J gave up 4 bases and V 3 bases, and 5 bases lay outside the gene matches. The CDR3, as DNA: TGTGCCAGCAGCTCGCAGGGGGCTTTCACTGAAGCTTTCTTT. Its translation is CASSSQGAFTEAFF.

V gene TRBV5-1 combines with J gene TRBJ1-1, with D unresolved. The CDR3 covers 13 residues. CDR1 SGHRS and CDR2 YFSETQ come from the germline V gene. The V and J ends lost 2 bases and 1 base respectively, with 6 bases between them. The CDR3 region is CASSLSQNTEAFF. CDR3 DNA: TGCGCCAGCAGCTTATCACAGAACACTGAAGCTTTCTTT. Using reference TRBV5-1 and TRBJ1-1 for the parts outside the CDR3, the full variable domain is KAGVTQTPRYLIKTRGQQVTLSCSPISGHRSVSWYQQTPGQGLQFLFEYFSETQRNKGNFPGRFSGRQFSNSRSEMNVSTLELGDSALYLCASSLSQNTEAFFGQGTRLTVV.

The chain couples TRBV28 to TRBJ1-6, with D unresolved. Trimming took 4 bases from V and 0 from J, leaving 13 bases between them. The CDR3 is 17 residues long. Germline values: CDR1 MDHEN, CDR2 SYDVKM. CDR3 sequence: CASSSFRSSSYNSPLHF. In DNA, the CDR3 is TGTGCCAGCAGTTCCTTCAGGTCGAGCTCCTATAATTCACCCCTCCACTTT.

This sequence joins TRBV20-1 and TRBJ1-5; tentatively, D is TRBD1 (5 bases). Germline values: CDR1 DFQATT, CDR2 SNEGSKA (reference sequence). There are 15 residues in the CDR3. V gave up 3 bases and J gave up 5 bases, with 17 bases separating them. CDR3 amino acids: CSASAEGRDYQPQHF. CDR3 nucleotides: TGCAGTGCTAGTGCTGAAGGCAGGGACTATCAGCCCCAGCATTTT.

The rearrangement uses TRBV27 and TRBJ2-5, with a weak D call TRBD2 (6 bases). Looked up from germline, CDR1 is MNHEY and CDR2 is SMNVEV (reference sequence). The CDR3 sequence is 13 residues long. V dropped 6 bases and J dropped 5 bases, with 13 bases sitting between them. The DNA for the CDR3 is TGTGCCAGCAGGCGGGGAGTCTATGAGACCCAGTACTTC. Translated: CASRRGVYETQYF.

The CDR3 loop is CASTKTGGFKTYEQYF. The CDR3 DNA sequence: TGTGCCAGCACCAAGACAGGGGGATTTAAGACCTACGAGCAGTACTTC. V gene TRBV28 combines with J gene TRBJ2-7; TRBD1 matches 9 bases. The CDR3 runs to 16 residues. Germline V gene lookup returns CDR1 MDHEN and CDR2 SYDVKM. Trimming took 7 bases from V and 2 from J; bases not matched to a gene: 12. Together with reference TRBV28 and TRBJ2-7, the CDR3 gives the full variable domain: DVKVTQSSRYLVKRTGEKVFLECVQDMDHENMFWYRQDPGLGLRLIYFSYDVKMKEKGDIPEGYSVSREKKERFSLILESASTNQTSMYLCASTKTGGFKTYEQYFGPGTRLTVT.

The J gene is TRBJ1-5, the V gene TRBV24-1; D remains ambiguous. The CDR3 runs to 15 residues. In germline, CDR1 is KGHDR, CDR2 SFDVKD. The germline V and J ends were trimmed by 4 bases and 7 bases, with 16 bases remaining between them. In DNA, the CDR3 is TGTGCCACCAGTGAAGAGCGGGGTCCGGGGCAGCCCCAGCATTTT. Amino acids: CATSEERGPGQPQHF.

In its sample, this clone was seen once. V and J are TRBV5-1 and TRBJ2-2, with 7 bases matching TRBD2. CDR1 is SGHRS and CDR2 is YFSETQ in the germline V gene. V shed 1 base, J shed 0 bases, and the junction held 3 bases outside the gene matches. The CDR3 totals 16 residues. CDR3 protein: CASSLPSGTNTGELFF. The DNA for the CDR3 is TGCGCCAGCAGCTTGCCGAGCGGGACGAACACCGGGGAGCTGTTTTTT.

In its sample, this clone was seen once. V gene TRBV5-1 combines with J gene TRBJ2-1; TRBD1 might be the D (6 bases). From germline, CDR1 is SGHRS and CDR2 YFSETQ. V lost 0 bases, J lost 4 bases, and 11 bases lay in between. This CDR3 has 15 amino acids. CDR3 sequence: CASSLVTGLYNEQFF. The CDR3 region has the DNA TGCGCCAGCAGCTTGGTTACAGGGCTATACAATGAGCAGTTCTTC.

V usage is TRBV27 and J usage is TRBJ1-6; 7 positions agree with TRBD1. V gave up 2 bases and J gave up 13 bases; unmatched junction bases: 8. The germline V gene has CDR1 MNHEY and CDR2 SMNVEV (reference sequence). This CDR3 has 14 amino acids. CDR3 in DNA: TGTGCCAGCAGTTTAAGAACAGGGGCGGAGCCCCTCCACTTT. Protein sequence: CASSLRTGAEPLHF.

CDR3 amino acids: CATSVTGDSYEQYF. The CDR3 region has the DNA TGTGCCACCAGTGTAACCGGGGACTCCTACGAGCAGTACTTC. The chain employs TRBV24-1 and TRBJ2-7; a weak D match, TRBD2 (5 bases). The CDR3 extends over 14 amino acids. Germline V gives CDR1 KGHDR, CDR2 SFDVKD. Deletions cut 5 bases from V and 0 bases from J, with 10 bases between.

This clone was recorded once. The chain recombines TRBV7-9 with TRBJ2-5, with a weak D call TRBD2 (5 bases). The CDR3 is 14 amino acids. Germline V gene sequence: CDR1 SEHNR, CDR2 FQNEAQ (reference sequence). Trimming removed 0 bases from V and 5 bases from J, with 10 bases in between. CDR3 sequence reads: CASSLAEGIETQYF. The CDR3 DNA sequence: TGTGCCAGCAGCTTAGCAGAGGGAATCGAGACCCAGTACTTC.

The chain recombines TRBV18 with TRBJ2-4; 14 nucleotides line up with TRBD2. The CDR3 contains 19 residues. The junction had 7 bases not matched to a gene; V was cut back by 3 bases and J by 0 bases. CDR1 is KGHSH and CDR2 is LQKENI in the germline V gene. CDR3 nucleotides: TGTGCCAGCTCACCGGAGGGACTAGCGGGGGCCGGAGCCAAAAACATTCAGTACTTC. Its translation is CASSPEGLAGAGAKNIQYF.

This clone has only one observation. The rearrangement links TRBV6-5 to TRBJ2-7; 7 positions agree with TRBD1. Trimming removed 4 bases from V and 4 bases from J; junction bases left unmatched: 10. The germline CDR1 and CDR2 sequences are MNHEY and SVGAGI. The CDR3 totals 15 residues. The CDR3, as DNA: TGTGCCAGCAGTTCCTCGACAGGGATCCCTTACGAGCAGTACTTC. Protein sequence: CASSSSTGIPYEQYF.

The chain recombines TRBV5-1 with TRBJ1-2; D remains ambiguous. The V end was cut by 0 bases, the J end by 2 bases, with 8 bases between. CDR1 SGHRS and CDR2 YFSETQ come from the germline V gene. The CDR3 spans 14 residues. CDR3 DNA: TGCGCCAGCAGCTTGGTTGGGCTCAACTATGGCTACACCTTC. Translated: CASSLVGLNYGYTF.

This sequence joins TRBV28 and TRBJ1-2; TRBD1 agrees at 7 bases. Trimming at V came to 5 bases and at J to 2 bases, leaving 5 bases not matched to a gene. Germline-derived CDR1 and CDR2 are MDHEN and SYDVKM. This CDR3 region has 14 residues. The CDR3 DNA is TGTGCCAGCAGTCAGACAGGGCCCAACTATGGCTACACCTTC. It codes for CASSQTGPNYGYTF.

The chain combines TRBV28 with TRBJ1-2, with 12 nucleotides matching TRBD1. Unmatched junction bases numbered 3, after V lost 5 bases and J lost 8 bases. The CDR3 extends over 13 amino acids. The germline gives CDR1 MDHEN, CDR2 SYDVKM. The CDR3 DNA sequence: TGTGCCAGCAGTCCGGGGACAGGGGGCGGCTACACCTTC. Translation gives CASSPGTGGGYTF.

J is TRBJ2-1 and V is TRBV29-1; no definite D call. Germline assignment: CDR1 SQVTM and CDR2 ANQGSEA. Trimming removed 4 bases from V and 2 bases from J, with 3 bases in between. The CDR3 extends over 11 amino acids. DNA of the CDR3: TGCAGCGTTGTAACCTACAATGAGCAGTTCTTC. This sequence encodes CSVVTYNEQFF.

In nucleotides, the CDR3 is TGTGCCATCAGTGGCCAGGGCGGCACTGAAGCTTTCTTT. Residues: CAISGQGGTEAFF. V and J are TRBV10-3 and TRBJ1-1, with a weak D call TRBD1 (5 bases). This CDR3 comprises 13 residues. V lost 4 bases and J 4 bases, leaving 10 bases between the germline ends. Germline V gene sequence: CDR1 ENHRY, CDR2 SYGVKD.

This clone was detected once. The genes are TRBV27 and TRBJ2-7; D possibly corresponds to TRBD2 (7 bases). The germline CDR1 and CDR2 sequences are MNHEY and SMNVEV (reference sequence). V was trimmed by 2 bases and J by 1 base, leaving 21 bases between them. This CDR3 spans 18 amino acids. The CDR3 reads CASSLEAYGGAESYEQYF. Here the CDR3 DNA reads TGTGCCAGCAGTTTAGAGGCTTATGGGGGGGCTGAATCCTACGAGCAGTACTTC.